A single sample is the source of the 27 T cell receptor beta chains below, sequenced in a study of blood T cells in healthy people across ages. Alongside a J-beta primer mix, a sample-barcoded 5' primer served in a second PCR lasting about 7 to 11 cycles. TCRdb re-called the 5' RACE reads with MiXCR, one entry per CDR3 protein. The sample includes roughly 1,800,000 distinct CDR3 sequences, about 50% seen only once; the top ten take approximately 2%. The sequencing input was blood. All receptors derive from a woman in her 40s in good health.

The genes are TRBV5-1 and TRBJ2-1; TRBD1 is a possible D gene (5 bases). This CDR3 is 18 amino acids long. Trimming pared 7 bases from V and 0 bases from J, leaving 23 bases between. The V gene's germline CDR1 is SGHRS and CDR2 YFSETQ. The DNA for the CDR3 is TGCGCCAGCCTGCCGGACACGGCTGTTAAAGCCTCCTACAATGAGCAGTTCTTC. Amino acids: CASLPDTAVKASYNEQFF.

This clonotype was found once. The J gene is TRBJ2-1, the V gene TRBV7-2; TRBD2 matches at 10 bases. The closer fit of TRBJ2-7 to the DNA end suggests the J call may be wrong. Per the germline V gene, CDR1 is SGHTA and CDR2 is FQGNSA. CDR3 length: 17 amino acids. CDR3 region: CASSLYSTSGNYNEQYF. In nucleotides, the CDR3 is TGTGCCAGCAGCTTATACAGCACTAGCGGGAACTACAATGAGCAGTACTTC.

The rearrangement joins TRBV28 to TRBJ1-6; D remains unclear. The germline CDR1 and CDR2 sequences are MDHEN and SYDVKM. V was cut by 6 bases and J by 5 bases, with 14 bases left in between. This CDR3 region has 15 residues. For the CDR3, the DNA is TGTGCCAGCAGCCGACCCACTCAAAATAATTCACCCCTCCACTTT. Translated, it gives CASSRPTQNNSPLHF.

The chain recombines TRBV24-1 with TRBJ2-1, with 8 bases aligning to TRBD2. The germline CDR1 and CDR2 sequences are KGHDR and SFDVKD. Losses at the gene ends were 0 bases for V and 8 bases for J; bases not matched to a gene: 8. This CDR3 has 16 amino acids. CDR3 amino acids: CATSDLITGGPHEQFF. Here the CDR3 DNA reads TGTGCCACCAGTGATTTGATAACGGGGGGGCCCCATGAGCAGTTCTTC.

This chain's CDR3 is CASSPQRFEAFF. DNA of the CDR3: TGTGCCAGCAGTCCTCAGCGTTTTGAAGCTTTCTTT. The rearrangement uses TRBV12-3 or TRBV12-4 and TRBJ1-1; D is ambiguous. This CDR3 region has 12 residues. The V and J ends lost 5 bases and 7 bases respectively, with 11 bases between them.

This clonotype came up once. The V and J genes are TRBV4-1 and TRBJ1-2, with TRBD1 as a possible D gene (6 bases). The germline V gene encodes CDR1 MGHRA and CDR2 YSYEKL. With 8 bases removed from V and 4 bases from J, the gap between germline ends came to 17 bases. The CDR3 is made up of 14 amino acids. CDR3 sequence (DNA): TGCGCCAGCCCCCGGACAGCAGACTGCTATGGCTACACCTTC. This sequence encodes CASPRTADCYGYTF.

This clonotype appeared a few times. J is TRBJ2-7 and V is TRBV9; TRBD2 aligns across 8 bases. V gave up 0 bases and J gave up 4 bases; unmatched junction bases: 3. Germline V CDR1 and CDR2: SGDLS, YYNGEE. The CDR3 consists of 14 residues. CDR3 sequence reads: CASSVERGGYEQYF. CDR3 nucleotides: TGTGCCAGCAGCGTAGAACGGGGGGGTTACGAGCAGTACTTC.

In regard to this clonotype: Relative to the germline gene, one junction end is altered; a read error may explain this. The chain couples TRBV20-1 to TRBJ2-5, with TRBD1 matching over 9 bases. The CDR3 length is 16 residues. Germline V gene data show CDR1 as DFQATT and CDR2 as SNEGSKA (reference sequence). CDR3 sequence (DNA): TGCGGTGCTAGCATCCAACAGGGGGCCGGCCAAGAGACCCAGTACTTC. Protein product: CGASIQQGAGQETQYF.

This chain joins TRBV12-3 or TRBV12-4 and TRBJ1-4; D is uncertain. The CDR3 sequence is 14 residues long. V lost 6 bases and J lost 8, with 16 bases in between. CDR3 sequence reads: CASRAIGVDEKLFF. The CDR3 coding sequence is TGTGCCAGCAGGGCTATCGGGGTTGACGAAAAACTGTTTTTT.

The chain employs TRBV7-9 and TRBJ2-7; D perhaps matches TRBD1 (6 bases). Looked up from germline, CDR1 is SEHNR and CDR2 is FQNEAQ (reference sequence). CDR3 length: 15 residues. V gave up 5 bases and J gave up 3 bases, with 17 bases separating them. This CDR3 reads CASSEDRRIIYEQYF. CDR3 sequence (DNA): TGTGCCAGCAGCGAAGACAGGAGAATCATCTACGAGCAGTACTTC.

This clonotype was counted only a few times. The chain carries TRBV12-3 or TRBV12-4 and TRBJ1-2; no clear D. The CDR3 contains 14 residues. The V end was cut by 3 bases, the J end by 1 base, with 9 bases between. CDR3 residues: CASSLRRDNYGYTF. CDR3 nucleotide sequence: TGTGCCAGCAGTTTGCGGCGAGATAACTATGGCTACACCTTC.

This clonotype has a handful of counts. This chain connects TRBV7-9 to TRBJ2-3, with 10 bases matching TRBD1. V gave up 4 bases and J gave up 4 bases; unmatched junction bases: 8. CDR1 is SEHNR and CDR2 is FQNEAQ in the germline V gene (reference sequence). The CDR3 covers 16 residues. CDR3 coding DNA: TGTGCCAGCAGCTCCCTCCGGGACAGGGGTGCAGATACGCAGTATTTT. It encodes CASSSLRDRGADTQYF. The full variable domain, completed using reference TRBV7-9 and TRBJ2-3, is DTGVSQNPRHKITKRGQNVTFRCDPISEHNRLYWYRQTLGQGPEFLTYFQNEAQLEKSRLLSDRFSAERPKGSFSTLEIQRTEQGDSAMYLCASSSLRDRGADTQYFGPGTRLTVL.

The chain carries TRBV20-1 and TRBJ2-1, with TRBD1 matching over 8 bases. Germline CDR1 reads DFQATT; CDR2 reads SNEGSKA (reference sequence). After removal of 6 bases from V and 5 bases from J, the junction contained 12 bases not matched to a gene. The CDR3 consists of 15 residues. The CDR3 DNA sequence: TGCAGTGCCGAACCGGGACAGGCCTTGAACAATGAGCAGTTCTTC. This translates into CSAEPGQALNNEQFF.

Points on this clonotype: One end of the junction does not line up with germline, which may come from a read error. V usage is TRBV29-1 and J usage is TRBJ2-7; D remains ambiguous. The CDR3 is made up of 14 amino acids. Germline CDR1 SQVTM, CDR2 ANQGSEA. In nucleotides, the CDR3 is TGCAGCGTTGTATTCCCTCGGCCCTACTACGTGCAGTACTTC. It is translated as CSVVFPRPYYVQYF.

The rearrangement uses TRBV6-4 and TRBJ1-1; no clear D. Trimming took off 4 bases at V and 1 base at J, with 7 bases between the two ends. Germline CDR1 reads MRHNA; CDR2 reads SNTAGT. The CDR3 contains 13 residues. The CDR3 loop is CASSAEENTEAFF. The CDR3 coding sequence is TGTGCCAGCAGTGCAGAGGAGAACACTGAAGCTTTCTTT.

The rearrangement links TRBV28 to TRBJ1-2, with a tentative D call TRBD1 (6 bases). V was shortened by 9 bases and J by 4 bases, with 21 bases between the two germline ends. The V gene's germline CDR1 is MDHEN and CDR2 SYDVKM. This CDR3 region has 15 residues. CDR3 in amino acids: CASSAGGAGSYGYTF. Written as DNA, the CDR3 is TGTGCCAGTAGTGCTGGGGGGGCGGGCAGCTATGGCTACACCTTC.

J is TRBJ2-4 and V is TRBV20-1, with 8 bases identical to TRBD2. V shed 3 bases and J 0 bases; nucleotides not matched to a gene: 7. This CDR3 comprises 16 residues. CDR1 and CDR2 (germline): DFQATT, SNEGSKA (reference sequence). The CDR3 nucleotides read TGCAGTGCTAGTGCGAGCGGGGGTCTAGCCAAAAACATTCAGTACTTC. This sequence encodes CSASASGGLAKNIQYF.

The chain has TRBV13 and TRBJ2-3, with 8 bases that match TRBD2. In germline, CDR1 is PRHDT, CDR2 FYEKMQ (reference sequence). CDR3 length: 16 residues. The trim removed 5 bases at V and 1 base at J, leaving 8 bases unmatched. The CDR3 bases are TGTGCCAGCAGCCAGGACGGGGGGGGCGGCACAGATACGCAGTATTTT. This gives the protein CASSQDGGGGTDTQYF.

This clonotype was detected a few times. The rearrangement joins TRBV21-1 to TRBJ2-7; the table calls TRBD1, which could not be checked here. TRBV21-1 is a listed pseudogene. This CDR3 has 16 amino acids. The CDR3 DNA sequence: TGTGCCAGCAGCAAAGTTTACAGGGAAAGGGCCTACGAGCAGTACTTC. Protein: CASSKVYRERAYEQYF.

The chain is built from TRBV6-2 or TRBV6-3 and TRBJ2-6; D possibly uses TRBD1 or TRBD2 (5 bases each). The CDR3 length is 15 residues. V shed 7 bases and J shed 1 base, with 11 bases lying between them. The germline CDR1 and CDR2 sequences are MNHEY and SVGEGT. CDR3 nucleotides: TGTGCCAGCATCCCATGGGGGTCTGGGGCCAACGTCCTGACTTTC. Translation: CASIPWGSGANVLTF.

The chain links TRBV6-5 to TRBJ1-5, with a possible D match to TRBD1 (6 bases). Germline V lookup: CDR1 MNHEY, CDR2 SVGAGI. Trimming cost V 2 bases and J 2 bases, with 13 bases left between them. This CDR3 is 16 amino acids long. CDR3 sequence (DNA): TGTGCCAGCAGTTACCCGGACAGACTCGGCAATCAGCCCCAGCATTTT. Its protein is CASSYPDRLGNQPQHF.

This clonotype has just a few counts. The CDR3 region is CASTAVGYNEQFF. In nucleotides, the CDR3 is TGTGCCAGCACCGCTGTGGGCTACAATGAGCAGTTCTTC. This chain connects TRBV18 to TRBJ2-1; no firm D call. Germline V gene sequence: CDR1 KGHSH, CDR2 LQKENI. The V and J ends lost 8 bases and 3 bases respectively, with 11 bases between them. This CDR3 spans 13 amino acids.

The V gene is TRBV5-1, the J gene TRBJ1-2; unclear D gene. Germline assignment: CDR1 SGHRS and CDR2 YFSETQ. The CDR3 length is 17 residues. Trimming removed 0 bases at V and 4 bases at J, with 19 bases between. Here the CDR3 DNA reads TGCGCCAGCAGCTTGGGTACAGAATCCTTGGGTACCTATGGCTACACCTTC. It yields the protein CASSLGTESLGTYGYTF.

DNA for the CDR3: TGTGCCAGCTCACCACCGGTGGTGGGAGGTCAAGAGACCCAGTACTTC. It encodes CASSPPVVGGQETQYF. The chain joins TRBV18 to TRBJ2-5, with a weak D call TRBD2 (6 bases). Trimming shortened V by 0 bases and J by 2 bases, and 13 bases separated the two germline ends. The CDR3 length is 16 residues. Germline CDR1 is KGHSH and CDR2 is LQKENI.

The chain joins TRBV4-2 to TRBJ1-2; the D gene is possibly TRBD1 (5 bases). Germline V gene lookup returns CDR1 LGHNA and CDR2 YNFKEQ. CDR3 size: 15 residues. V lost 0 bases and J 3 bases, leaving 11 bases between the germline ends. CDR3 DNA: TGTGCCAGCAGCCAAGATACGGAGACAGACTATGGCTACACCTTC. The encoded protein is CASSQDTETDYGYTF.

The chain employs TRBV20-1 and TRBJ2-5; 7 nucleotides agree with TRBD1. In germline, CDR1 is DFQATT, CDR2 SNEGSKA (reference sequence). This CDR3 contains 12 residues. With V trimmed by 5 bases and J by 3 bases, 3 bases remained unmatched. CDR3: CSAPDREETQYF. The CDR3, as DNA: TGCAGTGCTCCTGACAGGGAAGAGACCCAGTACTTC.

The CDR3: CASSIGPTNEKLFF. The CDR3 DNA is TGCGCCAGCAGCATCGGGCCAACTAATGAAAAACTGTTTTTT. V is TRBV5-1 and J is TRBJ1-4; D is unresolved. The germline V gene has CDR1 SGHRS and CDR2 YFSETQ. V was cut by 4 bases and J by 0 bases, with 7 bases left in between. CDR3 size: 14 residues.